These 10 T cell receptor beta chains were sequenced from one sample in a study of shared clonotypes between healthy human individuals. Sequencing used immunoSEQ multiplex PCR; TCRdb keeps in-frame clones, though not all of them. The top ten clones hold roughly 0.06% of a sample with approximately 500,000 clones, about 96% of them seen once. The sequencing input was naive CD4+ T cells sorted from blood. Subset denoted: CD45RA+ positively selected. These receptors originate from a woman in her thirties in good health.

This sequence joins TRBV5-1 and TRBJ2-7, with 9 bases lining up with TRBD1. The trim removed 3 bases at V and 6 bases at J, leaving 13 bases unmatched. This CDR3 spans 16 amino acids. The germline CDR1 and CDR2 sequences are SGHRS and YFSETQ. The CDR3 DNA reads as TGCGCCAGCAGCTGGGCCCGGGACAGGGTCCTCTCCGAGCAGTACTTC. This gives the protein CASSWARDRVLSEQYF.

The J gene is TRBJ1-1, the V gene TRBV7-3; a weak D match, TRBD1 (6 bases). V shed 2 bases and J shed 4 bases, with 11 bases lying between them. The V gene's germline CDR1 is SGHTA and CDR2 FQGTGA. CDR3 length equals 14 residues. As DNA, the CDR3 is TGTGCCAGCAGCTTATTTGTGGGGGCCACTGAAGCTTTCTTT. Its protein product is CASSLFVGATEAFF.

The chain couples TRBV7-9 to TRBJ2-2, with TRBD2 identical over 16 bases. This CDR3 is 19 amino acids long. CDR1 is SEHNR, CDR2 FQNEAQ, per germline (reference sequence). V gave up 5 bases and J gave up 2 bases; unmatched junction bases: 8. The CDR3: CASSRAGTSGRGNTGELFF. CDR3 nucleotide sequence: TGTGCCAGCAGCAGAGCCGGGACTAGCGGGAGGGGAAACACCGGGGAGCTGTTTTTT.

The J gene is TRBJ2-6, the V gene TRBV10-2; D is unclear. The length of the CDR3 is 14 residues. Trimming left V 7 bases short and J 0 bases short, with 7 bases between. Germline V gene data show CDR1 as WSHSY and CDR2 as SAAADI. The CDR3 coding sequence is TGCGCCAGCATTACAGACTCTGGGGCCAACGTCCTGACTTTC. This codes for CASITDSGANVLTF.

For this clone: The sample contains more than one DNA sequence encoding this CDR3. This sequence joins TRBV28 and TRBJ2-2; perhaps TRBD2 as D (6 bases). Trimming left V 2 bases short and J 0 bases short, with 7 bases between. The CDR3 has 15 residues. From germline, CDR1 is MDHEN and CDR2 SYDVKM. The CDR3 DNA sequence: TGTGCCAGCAGTTTAGGCGGGACGAACACCGGGGAGCTGTTTTTT. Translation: CASSLGGTNTGELFF.

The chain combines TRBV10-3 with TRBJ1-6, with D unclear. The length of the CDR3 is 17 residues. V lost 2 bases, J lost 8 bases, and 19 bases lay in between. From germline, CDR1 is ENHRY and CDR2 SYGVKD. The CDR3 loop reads CAISETPGAQPHSPLHF. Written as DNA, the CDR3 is TGTGCCATCAGTGAGACTCCGGGAGCCCAGCCCCATTCACCCCTCCACTTT.

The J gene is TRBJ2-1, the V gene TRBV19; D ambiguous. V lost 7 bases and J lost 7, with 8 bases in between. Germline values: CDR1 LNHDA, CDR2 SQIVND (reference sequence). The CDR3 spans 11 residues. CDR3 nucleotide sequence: TGTGCCAGTAAAGCCCCGAATGAGCAGTTCTTC. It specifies CASKAPNEQFF.

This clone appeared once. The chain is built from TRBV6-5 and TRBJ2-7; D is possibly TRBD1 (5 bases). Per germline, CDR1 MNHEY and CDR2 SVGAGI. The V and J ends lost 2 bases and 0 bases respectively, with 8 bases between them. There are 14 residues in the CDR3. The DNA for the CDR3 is TGTGCCAGCAGTTACGCCGGACACTCCTACGAGCAGTACTTC. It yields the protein CASSYAGHSYEQYF.

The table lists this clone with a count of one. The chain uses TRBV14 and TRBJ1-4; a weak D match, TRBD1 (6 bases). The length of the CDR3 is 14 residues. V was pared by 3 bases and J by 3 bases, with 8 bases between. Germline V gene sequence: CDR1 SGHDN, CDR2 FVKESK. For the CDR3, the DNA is TGTGCCAGCAGCCAGGGGGCCGCTAATGAAAAACTGTTTTTT. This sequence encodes CASSQGAANEKLFF.

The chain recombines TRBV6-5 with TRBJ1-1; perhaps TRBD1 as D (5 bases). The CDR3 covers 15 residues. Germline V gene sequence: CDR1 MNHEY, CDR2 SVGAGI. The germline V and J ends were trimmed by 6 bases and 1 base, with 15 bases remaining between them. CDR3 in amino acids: CASSPWGGTNTEAFF. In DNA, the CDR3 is TGTGCCAGCAGCCCTTGGGGGGGGACGAACACTGAAGCTTTCTTT.